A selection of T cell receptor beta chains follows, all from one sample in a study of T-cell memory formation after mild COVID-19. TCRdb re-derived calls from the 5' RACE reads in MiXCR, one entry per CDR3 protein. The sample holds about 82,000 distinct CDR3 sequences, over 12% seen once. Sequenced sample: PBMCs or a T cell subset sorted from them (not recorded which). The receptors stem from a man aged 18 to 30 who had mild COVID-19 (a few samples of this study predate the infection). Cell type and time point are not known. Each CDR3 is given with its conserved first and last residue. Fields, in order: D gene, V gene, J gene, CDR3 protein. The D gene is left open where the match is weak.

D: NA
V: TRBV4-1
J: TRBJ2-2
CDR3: CASSGRAEYTGELFF

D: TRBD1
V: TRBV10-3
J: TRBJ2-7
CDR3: CAISGTGEAYEQYF

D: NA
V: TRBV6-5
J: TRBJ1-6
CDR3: CASSFDSPNSPLHF

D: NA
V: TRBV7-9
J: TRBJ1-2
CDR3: CASSSVRTVTNYGYTF

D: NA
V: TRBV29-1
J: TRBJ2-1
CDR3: CSTRAGSYNEQFF

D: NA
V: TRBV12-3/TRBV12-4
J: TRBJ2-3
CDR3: CASSLWDTQYF

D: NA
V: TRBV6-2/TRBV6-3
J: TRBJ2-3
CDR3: CASSYSQRGTDTQYF

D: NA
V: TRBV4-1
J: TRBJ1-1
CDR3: CASSQVSLAEAFF

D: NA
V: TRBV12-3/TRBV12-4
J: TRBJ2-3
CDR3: CASARSWNRGYDTQYF

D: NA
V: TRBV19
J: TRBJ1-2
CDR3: CASGEDGYTF

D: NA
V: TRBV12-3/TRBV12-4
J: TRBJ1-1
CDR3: CASSFDNTEAFF

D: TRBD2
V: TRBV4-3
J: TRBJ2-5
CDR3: CASSQGASGVKTQYF

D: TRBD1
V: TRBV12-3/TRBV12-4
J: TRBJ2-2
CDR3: CASSWTGTTGELFF

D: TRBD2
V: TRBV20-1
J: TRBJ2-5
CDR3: CSATALAGLQETQYF

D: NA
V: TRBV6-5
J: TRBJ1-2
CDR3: CASRPGIVGYGYTF

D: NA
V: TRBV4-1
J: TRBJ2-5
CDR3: CASSQDQGEHVGTQYF

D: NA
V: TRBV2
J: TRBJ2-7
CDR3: CASSDGQLYYEQYF

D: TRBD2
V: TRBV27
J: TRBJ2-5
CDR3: CASSGTSGVRETQYF

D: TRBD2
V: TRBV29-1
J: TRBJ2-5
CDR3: CSVEDGGGALETQYF

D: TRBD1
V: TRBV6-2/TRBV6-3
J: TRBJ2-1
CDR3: CASSFPRTGVGEQFF

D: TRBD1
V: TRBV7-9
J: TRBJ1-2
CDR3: CASSFGGGSYGYTF

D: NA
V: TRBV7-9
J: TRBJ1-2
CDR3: CASSAARHGYTF

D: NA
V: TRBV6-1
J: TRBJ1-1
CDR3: CASSEGGYGGTEAFF

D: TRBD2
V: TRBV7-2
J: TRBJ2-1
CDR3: CASSFGTSGDDEQFF

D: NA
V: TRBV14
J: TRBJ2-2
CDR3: CASSQVPTNTGELFF

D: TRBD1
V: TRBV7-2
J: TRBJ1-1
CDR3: CASSLTGGENTEAFF

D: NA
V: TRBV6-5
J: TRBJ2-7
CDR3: CASSSYRAYEQYF

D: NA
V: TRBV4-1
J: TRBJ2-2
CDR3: CASSQGQGAPGELFF

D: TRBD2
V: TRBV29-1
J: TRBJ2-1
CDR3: CSVSGLAGGPYNEQFF

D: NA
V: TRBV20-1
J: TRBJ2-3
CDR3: CSALNLNTQYF